This TCR beta chain appears in the sequencing data of a study of blood T cell repertoires in COVID-19. In the study overall: PBMCs, B-cell-depleted T cells, or T cells provided the cDNA or gDNA that made up the material.

Original data processing: Estimated nucleated cell counts came from reference gene primer amplification. Assay: immunoSEQ multiplex PCR; the TCRdb copy retains only in-frame clones and omits some. V and J calls and clone size are copied from that table; D and trimming were computed from the DNA. The sample carries fewer than 350,000 clones, just over 90% recorded once. This clone was counted a single time. Participant-reported clinical history was the basis for cohort assignment. The CDR3 has 14 amino acids. With V trimmed by 6 bases and J by 7 bases, 8 bases remained unmatched. Germline V gives CDR1 LNHDA, CDR2 SQIVND (reference sequence).

The specimen was PBMCs or T cells enriched from blood (not recorded which). This sequence originates from a woman aged 35 to 49 with acute COVID-19. The chain employs TRBV19 and TRBJ2-5, with 10 bases fitting TRBD2. CDR3 nucleotide sequence: TGTGCCAGTAGACCAGCGGGGGGGCAGGGGACCCAGTACTTC. It specifies CASRPAGGQGTQYF.